This is a list of T cell receptor beta chains from one sample in a study of blood T cells in healthy people across ages. MiXCR was run by TCRdb on the 5' RACE reads, yielding one entry per CDR3 protein. The data show 850,000 to 950,000 distinct CDR3 sequences, about 28% seen once. The sample taken for sequencing was blood. These receptors all stem from a woman older than 75 in good health. Both conserved end residues are part of each CDR3. D genes are given only for firm matches. Clone size is given for some rows only: seen once, a few or many times, or a class if the clone is expanded.

size,J,V,D,CDR3,DNA
many,TRBJ2-1,TRBV28,-,CASSEGTKNNEQFF,TGTGCCAGCAGTGAGGGGACAAAGAACAATGAGCAGTTCTTC
many,TRBJ2-3,TRBV7-8,-,CASSPSAVRGTTDTQYF,TGTGCCAGCAGCCCGTCGGCGGTCCGAGGGACGACAGATACGCAGTATTTT
many,TRBJ2-3,TRBV20-1,TRBD2,CSARGPSGNTDTQYF,TGCAGTGCTAGAGGGCCTAGCGGGAACACAGATACGCAGTATTTT
many,TRBJ1-2,TRBV20-1,-,CSARMGNNYGYTF,TGCAGTGCTAGAATGGGTAACAACTATGGCTACACCTTC
few,TRBJ1-2,TRBV27,-,CASTGRRNGSYGYTF,TGTGCCAGCACGGGTCGACGGAATGGGTCGTATGGCTACACCTTC
-,TRBJ1-2,TRBV6-2/TRBV6-3,-,CASRSATGRTNYGYTF,TGTGCCAGCAGATCCGCCACAGGGAGAACTAACTATGGCTACACCTTC
few,TRBJ1-1,TRBV4-1,-,CASSQDFPVGTEAFF,TGCGCCAGCAGCCAAGATTTCCCGGTGGGCACTGAAGCTTTCTTT
few,TRBJ2-7,TRBV6-1,TRBD1,CASSEGGTGSYEQYF,TGTGCCAGCAGTGAAGGAGGGACAGGGTCCTACGAGCAGTACTTC
-,TRBJ2-1,TRBV6-1,-,CASSEAVRGEFF,TGTGCCAGCAGTGAAGCAGTCAGGGGGGAGTTCTTC
many,TRBJ2-3,TRBV7-2,-,CASSSNRDTQYF,TGTGCCAGCAGCTCAAACAGAGATACGCAGTATTTT
many,TRBJ2-3,TRBV25-1,-,CASSEGETDTQYF,TGTGCCAGCAGTGAAGGGGAGACAGATACGCAGTATTTT
few,TRBJ1-6,TRBV27,-,CASSLAGSFYNSPLHF,TGTGCCAGCAGTTTGGCCGGGTCCTTCTATAATTCACCCCTCCACTTT
many,TRBJ1-5,TRBV12-3/TRBV12-4,-,CASSLGQTSNQPQHF,TGTGCCAGCAGTTTAGGGCAGACTAGCAATCAGCCCCAGCATTTT
many,TRBJ2-5,TRBV24-1,-,CATSDSSFRETQYF,TGTGCCACCAGTGATTCCTCATTTCGGGAGACCCAGTACTTC
many,TRBJ2-5,TRBV10-3,-,CAISGRLEETQYF,TGTGCCATCAGCGGACGGTTGGAAGAGACCCAGTACTTC
-,TRBJ2-4,TRBV27,-,CASSNPGLAKNIQYF,TGTGCCAGCAGTAACCCGGGACTAGCCAAAAACATTCAGTACTTC
many,TRBJ1-2,TRBV12-3/TRBV12-4,TRBD1,CASSPNSRGGYGYTF,TGTGCCAGCAGCCCTAACTCCAGGGGGGGCTATGGCTACACCTTC
few,TRBJ2-2,TRBV11-3,TRBD1,CASSPRDRDTGELFF,TGTGCCAGCAGCCCAAGGGACAGGGACACCGGGGAGCTGTTTTTT
many,TRBJ2-7,TRBV20-1,TRBD2,CSARGQAGVYEQYF,TGCAGTGCTAGAGGTCAGGCGGGGGTTTACGAGCAGTACTTC
many,TRBJ2-1,TRBV7-2,TRBD2,CASSFYGQRGLLNEQFF,TGTGCCAGCAGCTTCTACGGACAGCGGGGGCTTTTGAATGAGCAGTTCTTC
-,TRBJ2-1,TRBV29-1,TRBD2,CSVVWGGGDYNEQFF,TGCAGCGTTGTTTGGGGCGGGGGAGACTACAATGAGCAGTTCTTC
many,TRBJ2-7,TRBV10-3,-,CAIKGGTSTPYEQYF,TGTGCCATCAAAGGAGGGACGAGCACTCCCTACGAGCAGTACTTC
few,TRBJ1-1,TRBV7-9,-,CASSGGDNTEAFF,TGTGCCAGCAGCGGTGGAGATAACACTGAAGCTTTCTTT
many,TRBJ2-3,TRBV6-1,-,CASSDGHYTDTQYF,TGTGCCAGCAGTGATGGGCACTACACAGATACGCAGTATTTT
-,TRBJ2-5,TRBV7-9,-,CASTNSETQYF,TGTGCCAGCACTAATTCGGAGACCCAGTACTTC
-,TRBJ2-3,TRBV12-3/TRBV12-4,TRBD2,CEPPSGVSPDTQYF,TGCGAACCACCTAGCGGGGTGAGTCCAGATACGCAATATTTT
many,TRBJ2-1,TRBV7-9,-,CASSLTGFDEQFF,TGTGCCAGCAGCCTCACAGGGTTCGATGAGCAGTTCTTC
-,TRBJ2-1,TRBV7-2,TRBD1,CASSLAGAPGQGHEQFF,TGCGCCAGCAGCTTGGCGGGAGCACCGGGACAGGGTCATGAGCAGTTCTTC
-,TRBJ2-3,TRBV12-3/TRBV12-4,-,CASSFTVGADTQYF,TGTGCCAGCAGTTTCACAGTGGGCGCAGATACGCAGTATTTT
-,TRBJ2-3,TRBV9,TRBD1,CASSVGTGEYTDTQYF,TGTGCCAGCAGCGTTGGGACAGGGGAATACACAGATACGCAGTATTTT
-,TRBJ2-3,TRBV5-1,TRBD2,CASRLANTQYF,TGCGCCAGCAGACTAGCGAATACGCAGTATTTT
-,TRBJ1-6,TRBV6-5,TRBD1,CASSQQGGYNSPLHF,TGTGCCAGCAGTCAACAGGGGGGCTATAATTCACCCCTCCACTTT
many,TRBJ2-1,TRBV5-4,TRBD2,CASSLVAGGIYNEQFF,TGTGCCAGCAGCTTGGTAGCGGGGGGGATTTACAATGAGCAGTTCTTC
many,TRBJ2-6,TRBV3-1,-,CASSQDRVGANVLTF,TGTGCCAGCAGCCAAGACAGGGTCGGGGCCAACGTCCTGACTTTC
many,TRBJ2-5,TRBV7-8,-,CASSLGQALGETQYF,TGTGCCAGCAGCTTAGGGCAGGCGCTGGGAGAGACCCAGTACTTC
few,TRBJ1-4,TRBV4-1,-,CASSYRGGVVNEKLFF,TGCGCCAGCAGCTATCGCGGAGGGGTGGTTAATGAAAAACTGTTTTTT
few,TRBJ2-3,TRBV6-1,TRBD2,CASERGGGDTQYF,TGTGCCAGCGAGCGGGGGGGCGGGGATACGCAGTATTTT
many,TRBJ2-1,TRBV6-2/TRBV6-3,TRBD2,CASSSRAGVRYNEQFF,TGTGCCAGCAGTAGCCGGGCGGGGGTTCGCTACAATGAGCAGTTCTTC
few,TRBJ1-5,TRBV6-2/TRBV6-3,TRBD1,CASSLTGQVNQPQHF,TGTGCCAGCAGCCTAACTGGACAGGTAAACCAGCCCCAGCATTTT
many,TRBJ2-1,TRBV5-1,TRBD2,CASSLASGGSPFYNEQFF,TGCGCCAGCAGCTTGGCTAGCGGGGGGTCGCCTTTCTACAATGAGCAGTTCTTC